The 27 T cell receptor beta chains below were found in one sample sequenced in a study of graft-versus-host responses after intestinal transplantation. No antigen has been assigned to these receptors. Repertoires were generated with immunoSEQ multiplex PCR, while TCRdb's copy carries only in-frame clones and drops some. The sample lists some 96,000 clones, over 75% occurring once. The sample was unstimulated CD4+ T cells sorted from spleen or lymph node cells, taken before transplant. All receptors come from a human donor who was the organ donor for an intestinal transplant.

The DNA for the CDR3 is TGTGCCAGCAGACGGACAGGGTACTACAATGAGCAGTTCTTC. This encodes CASRRTGYYNEQFF. This chain uses TRBV6-1 with TRBJ2-1; TRBD1 matches 8 bases. The V and J ends lost 6 bases and 3 bases, in that order; junction bases with no gene match: 4. The CDR3 consists of 14 residues. Per the germline V gene, CDR1 is MNHNS and CDR2 is SASEGT.

This clone is a singleton in its sample. In the same sample, other DNA sequences code for this CDR3. The J gene is TRBJ1-5, the V gene TRBV20-1, with D perhaps matching TRBD1 (5 bases). Deletions cut 6 bases from V and 7 bases from J, with 10 bases between. CDR1 is DFQATT, CDR2 SNEGSKA, per germline (reference sequence). This CDR3 region has 11 residues. The CDR3 region is CSAIQDQPQHF. The CDR3 region has the DNA TGCAGTGCAATACAGGACCAGCCCCAGCATTTT.

V usage is TRBV19 and J usage is TRBJ1-2; D is uncertain. CDR1 is LNHDA, CDR2 SQIVND, per germline (reference sequence). With 5 bases removed from V and 7 bases from J, the gap between germline ends came to 17 bases. CDR3 size: 14 residues. The CDR3 DNA sequence: TGTGCCAGTAGTGCGACTTCCGAGTATGGTGGCTACACCTTC. Encoded protein: CASSATSEYGGYTF.

This clone has a single count. The chain links TRBV7-2 to TRBJ2-7, with D possibly TRBD2 on 7 matching bases. The germline V gene encodes CDR1 SGHTA and CDR2 FQGNSA. The CDR3 is made up of 13 amino acids. V was shortened by 0 bases and J by 9 bases, with 12 bases between the two germline ends. CDR3 nucleotide sequence: TGTGCCAGCAGCTTAGCCTCGGGGGGCCCGCAGTACTTC. It specifies CASSLASGGPQYF.

The V call is TRBV18, the J call TRBJ1-1; D is uncertain. Deletions cut 0 bases from V and 6 bases from J, with 8 bases between. Germline V lookup: CDR1 KGHSH, CDR2 LQKENI. The CDR3 has 13 residues. The CDR3 region is CASSPPLSAEAFF. CDR3 DNA: TGTGCCAGCTCACCACCCCTGAGCGCTGAAGCTTTCTTT. Full variable domain (rest looked up from reference TRBV18 and TRBJ1-1): NAGVMQNPRHLVRRRGQEARLRCSPMKGHSHVYWYRQLPEEGLKFMVYLQKENIIDESGMPKERFSAEFPKEGPSILRIQQVVRGDSAAYFCASSPPLSAEAFFGQGTRLTVV.

The chain employs TRBV2 and TRBJ2-7; 10 positions agree with TRBD1. Trimming took 6 bases from V and 6 from J; bases not matched to a gene: 5. This CDR3 has 13 amino acids. Germline CDR1 SNHLY, CDR2 FYNNEI. The DNA of the CDR3 is TGTGCCAGCAGGAGACAGGGGGCGGCCGAGCAGTACTTC. It yields the protein CASRRQGAAEQYF.

This chain uses TRBV5-1 with TRBJ2-3, with a tentative D call TRBD1 (7 bases). In germline, CDR1 is SGHRS, CDR2 YFSETQ. The germline V and J ends were trimmed by 0 bases and 4 bases, with 12 bases remaining between them. The CDR3 spans 15 residues. The DNA of the CDR3 is TGCGCCAGCAGCTTGGGCCAGGGGGGTCCAGATACGCAGTATTTT. Its protein is CASSLGQGGPDTQYF.

The chain employs TRBV5-5 and TRBJ2-7; D is ambiguous. Germline CDR1 reads SGHKS; CDR2 reads YYEKEE (reference sequence). The CDR3 length is 14 residues. The V end was cut by 4 bases, the J end by 7 bases, with 18 bases between. In DNA, the CDR3 is TGTGCCAGCAGCCCCTCTCTTATGTCTGGGGAGCAGTACTTC. Amino acid sequence: CASSPSLMSGEQYF.

The chain employs TRBV7-9 and TRBJ1-2, with a possible D match to TRBD1 (6 bases). Trimming stripped 2 bases from V and 4 bases from J, with 8 bases between. The CDR3 runs 13 residues. Per germline, CDR1 SEHNR and CDR2 FQNEAQ (reference sequence). The CDR3 loop is CASSLRGLYGYTF. CDR3 nucleotide sequence: TGTGCCAGCAGCTTACGGGGGCTCTATGGCTACACCTTC.

This chain connects TRBV5-1 to TRBJ1-2, with D hard to call. Germline V gene lookup returns CDR1 SGHRS and CDR2 YFSETQ. Trimming shortened V by 2 bases and J by 0 bases, and 11 bases separated the two germline ends. The CDR3 is 15 residues long. The CDR3 region is CASSFSPAANYGYTF. Here the CDR3 DNA reads TGCGCCAGCAGCTTCTCACCCGCAGCTAACTATGGCTACACCTTC.

Sample share makes this clone medium-sized. The chain couples TRBV10-2 to TRBJ1-6, with D possibly being TRBD1 (6 bases). Deletions cut 5 bases from V and 9 bases from J, with 14 bases between. The CDR3 extends over 14 amino acids. The germline CDR1 and CDR2 sequences are WSHSY and SAAADI. CDR3 in amino acids: CASSLDSILSPLHF. The CDR3 DNA follows: TGCGCCAGCAGTTTGGACAGCATCCTTTCACCCCTCCACTTT.

The J gene is TRBJ1-2, the V gene TRBV10-3; the D is unclear. The CDR3 totals 15 residues. The germline V gene has CDR1 ENHRY and CDR2 SYGVKD. V was shortened by 0 bases and J by 3 bases, with 11 bases between the two germline ends. As DNA, the CDR3 is TGTGCCATCAGTGAGTCAGGGATCAACTACTATGGCTACACCTTC. Its protein is CAISESGINYYGYTF.

This clone has a single count. The CDR3 region has the DNA TGCGCCAGCAGCTTGGGGGCCCTAGCGGGGGGGCAGGGTGAGCAGTTCTTC. Protein product: CASSLGALAGGQGEQFF. V usage is TRBV5-1 and J usage is TRBJ2-1, with 12 nucleotides matching TRBD2. The germline CDR1 and CDR2 sequences are SGHRS and YFSETQ. The CDR3 totals 17 residues. J was trimmed by 9 bases and V by 0 bases; bases with no gene match: 10.

This clone was detected a few times. J is TRBJ2-3 and V is TRBV11-2, with a weak D call TRBD2 (6 bases). With 5 bases removed from V and 8 bases from J, the gap between germline ends came to 11 bases. Germline CDR1 and CDR2: SGHAT and FQNNGV. This CDR3 comprises 12 residues. CDR3 amino acids: CASSARDSTQYF. The CDR3 region has the DNA TGTGCCAGCAGCGCACGGGACTCTACGCAGTATTTT.

The chain joins TRBV2 to TRBJ2-7, with 9 bases that match TRBD1. The ends lost 5 bases at V and 2 bases at J; junction bases unmatched: 4. Germline CDR1 is SNHLY and CDR2 is FYNNEI. CDR3 length: 14 amino acids. CDR3 bases: TGTGCCAGCAGTCCGTGGACAGGGGCCTACGAGCAGTACTTC. Translated, it gives CASSPWTGAYEQYF.

V usage is TRBV6-1 and J usage is TRBJ2-3; the match to TRBD2 covers 8 bases. Germline V gene sequence: CDR1 MNHNS, CDR2 SASEGT. The CDR3 has 16 amino acids. Unmatched junction bases numbered 12, after V lost 3 bases and J lost 7 bases. CDR3 loop: CASSDPRGGERYTQYF. The CDR3 coding sequence is TGTGCCAGCAGTGACCCTCGGGGGGGCGAACGCTATACGCAGTATTTT.

The genes are TRBV30 and TRBJ1-6, with 7 bases identical to TRBD1. The length of the CDR3 is 14 residues. V lost 1 base and J lost 5; bases outside the gene matches: 2. Germline V gene sequence: CDR1 GTSNPN, CDR2 SVGIG (reference sequence). Here the CDR3 DNA reads TGTGCCTGGAGTGACAGGGGCGATAATTCACCCCTCCACTTT. This gives the protein CAWSDRGDNSPLHF.

This clone has only one observation. The V gene is TRBV29-1, the J gene TRBJ2-5, with D possibly matching TRBD2 (6 bases). CDR1 is SQVTM and CDR2 is ANQGSEA in the germline V gene. The length of the CDR3 is 14 residues. V shed 5 bases and J shed 10 bases, with 23 bases lying between them. The CDR3 nucleotides read TGCAGCGTTCGGGAGACTACGTTGCGTTTAGACCAGTACTTC. Residues: CSVRETTLRLDQYF.

This chain links TRBV2 with TRBJ1-2; 9 nucleotides align to TRBD1. With 4 bases clipped from V and 4 bases from J, the junction kept 4 bases outside the gene matches. CDR1 is SNHLY, CDR2 FYNNEI, per germline. CDR3 length: 14 amino acids. The CDR3 nucleotides are TGTGCCAGCAGTGTGACAGGGGGGACCTATGGCTACACCTTC. Its protein product is CASSVTGGTYGYTF. Combining the CDR3 with reference TRBV2 and TRBJ1-2 gives the whole variable domain EPEVTQTPSHQVTQMGQEVILRCVPISNHLYFYWYRQILGQKVEFLVSFYNNEISEKSEIFDDQFSVERPDGSNFTLKIRSTKLEDSAMYFCASSVTGGTYGYTFGSGTRLTVV.

V gene TRBV7-3 combines with J gene TRBJ1-2; tentative D call: TRBD1 (5 bases). V lost 1 base and J 6 bases, leaving 12 bases between the germline ends. Germline CDR1 SGHTA, CDR2 FQGTGA. The CDR3 is 14 residues long. The CDR3 reads CASSLNSAGNGYTF. The CDR3 region has the DNA TGTGCCAGCAGCTTAAATTCGGCAGGGAATGGCTACACCTTC.

The chain recombines TRBV30 with TRBJ1-1, with TRBD1 as a possible D gene (5 bases). CDR1 GTSNPN and CDR2 SVGIG come from the germline V gene (reference sequence). Trimming removed 7 bases at V and 1 base at J, with 13 bases between. This CDR3 is 13 amino acids long. The CDR3 DNA is TGTGCCTCAACGACGGGGGAGAACACTGAAGCTTTCTTT. Protein: CASTTGENTEAFF.

The genes are TRBV10-1 and TRBJ2-6; TRBD1 is a possible D gene (6 bases). Trimming stripped 8 bases from V and 0 bases from J, with 17 bases between. Germline values: CDR1 WNHNN, CDR2 SYGVQD (reference sequence). CDR3 length equals 17 residues. The CDR3 nucleotides are TGCGCCAGCCATGGGCCAGGACAGCCCTCTGGGGCCAACGTCCTGACTTTC. Its translation: CASHGPGQPSGANVLTF.

The chain couples TRBV27 to TRBJ2-7; the match to TRBD1 covers 10 bases. The CDR3 sequence is 15 residues long. V was pared by 6 bases and J by 3 bases, with 8 bases of the junction left unmatched. Germline loops: CDR1 MNHEY, CDR2 SMNVEV (reference sequence). The CDR3 nucleotides are TGTGCCAGCAGCTTAACCGGGACAGGGGTCTACGAGCAGTACTTC. Its protein is CASSLTGTGVYEQYF.

V gene TRBV30 combines with J gene TRBJ1-1; 7 bases agree with TRBD1. The CDR3 consists of 15 residues. The J segment lost 1 base and the V segment lost 1 base, leaving 6 bases of the junction unmatched. Germline V gene data show CDR1 as GTSNPN and CDR2 as SVGIG (reference sequence). CDR3 DNA sequence: TGTGCCTGGAGTGACGAGCAGGGGGGGAACACTGAAGCTTTCTTT. This gives the protein CAWSDEQGGNTEAFF. The entire variable domain, with the rest obtained from reference TRBV30 and TRBJ1-1, is as follows: SQTIHQWPATLVQPVGSPLSLECTVEGTSNPNLYWYRQAAGRGLQLLFYSVGIGQISSEVPQNLSASRPQDRQFILSSKKLLLSDSGFYLCAWSDEQGGNTEAFFGQGTRLTVV.

The rearrangement links TRBV29-1 to TRBJ2-3, with 12 positions matching TRBD2. Germline V lookup: CDR1 SQVTM, CDR2 ANQGSEA. The CDR3 sequence is 16 residues long. V lost 5 bases to trimming and J lost 2 bases; unmatched junction nucleotides: 8. For the CDR3, the DNA is TGCAGCGTTCGTACCCGACTAGCGGGGGCCACAGATACGCAGTATTTT. Protein: CSVRTRLAGATDTQYF.

The chain employs TRBV6-1 and TRBJ2-7, with a weak D call TRBD1 (6 bases). Trimming stripped 10 bases from V and 2 bases from J, with 18 bases between. There are 14 residues in the CDR3. Germline lookup yields CDR1 MNHNS and CDR2 SASEGT. The DNA of the CDR3 is TGTGCCACACAGGGAAATCCCCCAGCCTACGAGCAGTACTTC. Translation: CATQGNPPAYEQYF.

J is TRBJ2-1 and V is TRBV7-3; 9 bases map to TRBD1. The germline gives CDR1 SGHTA, CDR2 FQGTGA. Trimming took 3 bases from V and 5 from J; bases not matched to a gene: 5. This CDR3 contains 15 residues. The CDR3 spells CASSLGTGLNNEQFF. The CDR3 nucleotides are TGTGCCAGCAGCTTGGGGACAGGGCTTAACAATGAGCAGTTCTTC.